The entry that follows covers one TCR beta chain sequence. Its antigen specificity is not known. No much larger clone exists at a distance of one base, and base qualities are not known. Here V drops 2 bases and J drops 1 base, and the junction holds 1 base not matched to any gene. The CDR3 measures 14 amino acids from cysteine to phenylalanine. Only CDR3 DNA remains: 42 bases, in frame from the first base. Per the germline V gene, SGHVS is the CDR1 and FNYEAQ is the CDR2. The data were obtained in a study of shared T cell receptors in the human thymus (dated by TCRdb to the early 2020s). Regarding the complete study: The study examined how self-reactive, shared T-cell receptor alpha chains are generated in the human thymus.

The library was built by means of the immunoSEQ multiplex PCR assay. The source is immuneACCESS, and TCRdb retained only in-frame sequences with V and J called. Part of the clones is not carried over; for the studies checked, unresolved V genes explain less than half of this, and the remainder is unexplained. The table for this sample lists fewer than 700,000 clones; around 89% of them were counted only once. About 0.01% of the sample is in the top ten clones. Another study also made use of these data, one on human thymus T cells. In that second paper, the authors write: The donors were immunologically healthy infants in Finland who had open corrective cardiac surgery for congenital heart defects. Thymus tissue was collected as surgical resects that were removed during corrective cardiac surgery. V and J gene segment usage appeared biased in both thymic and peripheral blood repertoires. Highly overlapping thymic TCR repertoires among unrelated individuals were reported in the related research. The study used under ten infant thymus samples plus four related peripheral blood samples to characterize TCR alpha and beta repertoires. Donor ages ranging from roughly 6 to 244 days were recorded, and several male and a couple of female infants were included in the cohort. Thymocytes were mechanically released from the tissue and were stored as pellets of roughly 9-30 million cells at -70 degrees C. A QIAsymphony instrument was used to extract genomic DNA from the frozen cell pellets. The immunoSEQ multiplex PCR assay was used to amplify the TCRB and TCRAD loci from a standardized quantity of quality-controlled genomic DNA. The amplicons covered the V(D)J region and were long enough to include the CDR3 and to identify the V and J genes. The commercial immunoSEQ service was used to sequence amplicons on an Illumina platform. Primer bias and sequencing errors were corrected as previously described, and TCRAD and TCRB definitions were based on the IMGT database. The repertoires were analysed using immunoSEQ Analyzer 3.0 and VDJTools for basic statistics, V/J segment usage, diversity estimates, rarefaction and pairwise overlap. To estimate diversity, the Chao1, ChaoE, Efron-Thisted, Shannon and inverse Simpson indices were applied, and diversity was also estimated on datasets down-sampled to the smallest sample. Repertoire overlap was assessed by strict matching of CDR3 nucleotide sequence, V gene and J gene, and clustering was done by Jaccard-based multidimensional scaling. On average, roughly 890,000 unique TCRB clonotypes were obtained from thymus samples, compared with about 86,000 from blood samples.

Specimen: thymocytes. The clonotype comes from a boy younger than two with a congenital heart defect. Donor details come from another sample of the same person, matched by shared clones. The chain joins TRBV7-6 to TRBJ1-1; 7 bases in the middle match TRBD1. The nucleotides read TGTGCCAGCAGCTTACGACAGGGGAACACTGAAGCTTTCTTT. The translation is CASSLRQGNTEAFF.